These 18 T cell receptor beta chains were all obtained from the same sample, sequenced in a study of cytomegalovirus exposure and HLA in healthy donors. PCR amplification relied on 60 Vbeta primers (plus 13 Jbeta primers). The assay was immunoSEQ multiplex PCR, and TCRdb's table has in-frame clones only and misses some. The sample consists of 130,000 or so clones, about 80% of them appearing once. Sequenced input: PBMCs. All receptors derive from a man aged 25-45 years in good health and CMV-seronegative.

This clone was seen only a few times. The chain links TRBV10-3 to TRBJ2-3; 9 bases are shared with TRBD1. This CDR3 region has 16 residues. Unmatched junction bases numbered 9, after V lost 4 bases and J lost 4 bases. Germline V CDR1 and CDR2: ENHRY, SYGVKD. CDR3 sequence reads: CAISASGQGGADTQYF. CDR3 DNA sequence: TGTGCCATCAGTGCGTCGGGACAGGGTGGCGCAGATACGCAGTATTTT.

The chain employs TRBV7-3 and TRBJ1-1; D is perhaps TRBD1 (5 bases). V shed 2 bases and J shed 5 bases, with 12 bases lying between them. The CDR3 spans 14 residues. Germline loops: CDR1 SGHTA, CDR2 FQGTGA. The CDR3 here is CASSLVGAGTEAFF. CDR3 sequence (DNA): TGTGCCAGCAGCTTAGTAGGGGCGGGGACTGAAGCTTTCTTT.

The chain uses TRBV15 and TRBJ1-3; 8 nucleotides align to TRBD1. The CDR3 is made up of 14 amino acids. Trimming removed 4 bases from V and 4 bases from J; junction bases left unmatched: 3. Germline V gene sequence: CDR1 LNHNV, CDR2 YYDKDF (reference sequence). The CDR3 spells CATSNRGIGNTIYF. CDR3 bases: TGTGCCACCAGCAACAGGGGGATAGGAAACACCATATATTTT.

This chain uses TRBV5-1 with TRBJ2-6; D uncertain. The V gene lost 4 bases and the J gene lost 0 bases, with 14 bases spanning the gap. Germline loops: CDR1 SGHRS, CDR2 YFSETQ. The CDR3 is 17 amino acids. The CDR3 DNA reads TGCGCCAGCAGCGTCCGGGTCACAATCTCTGGGGCCAACGTCCTGACTTTC. Translating it yields CASSVRVTISGANVLTF.

The sample holds one count of this clone. The chain has TRBV11-3 and TRBJ1-5; no clear D gene. V was clipped by 8 bases and J by 4 bases, with 15 bases between them. There are 14 residues in the CDR3. CDR1 and CDR2 (germline): SGHNT, YENEEA. CDR3 sequence (DNA): TGTGCCAGCCGGGGTGCCTTCTGGAATCAGCCCCAGCATTTT. Protein product: CASRGAFWNQPQHF.

V usage is TRBV5-1 and J usage is TRBJ1-1; D might be TRBD1 (6 bases). Trimming stripped 4 bases from V and 3 bases from J, with 13 bases between. CDR1 is SGHRS, CDR2 YFSETQ, per germline. The CDR3 consists of 14 residues. The CDR3 is CASSLGGADTEAFF. The CDR3 bases are TGCGCCAGCAGCCTCGGGGGGGCAGACACTGAAGCTTTCTTT. The complete variable domain, with remaining parts taken from reference TRBV5-1 and TRBJ1-1, reads KAGVTQTPRYLIKTRGQQVTLSCSPISGHRSVSWYQQTPGQGLQFLFEYFSETQRNKGNFPGRFSGRQFSNSRSEMNVSTLELGDSALYLCASSLGGADTEAFFGQGTRLTVV.

There are a few counts of this clone. The chain uses TRBV28 and TRBJ2-1; possible D gene TRBD1, 5 bases. In germline, CDR1 is MDHEN, CDR2 SYDVKM. This CDR3 contains 15 residues. The V and J ends lost 3 bases and 4 bases respectively, with 13 bases between them. CDR3 DNA: TGTGCCAGCAGTTTTGGGGCAGGGCCTTACAATGAGCAGTTCTTC. Its protein is CASSFGAGPYNEQFF.

This chain joins TRBV2 and TRBJ2-3; no clear D gene. The germline CDR1 and CDR2 sequences are SNHLY and FYNNEI. V lost 3 bases and J lost 3, with 13 bases in between. The CDR3 extends over 15 amino acids. The CDR3: CASSESKSVTDTQYF. The CDR3 DNA sequence: TGTGCCAGCAGTGAGAGCAAATCGGTAACAGATACGCAGTATTTT.

This clone occurred a few times. The chain links TRBV18 to TRBJ1-1, with 7 bases fitting TRBD1. V lost 1 base and J lost 10; bases outside the gene matches: 6. CDR1 and CDR2 from the germline V gene are KGHSH and LQKENI. The CDR3 contains 13 residues. CDR3 nucleotide sequence: TGTGCCAGCTCACCACGAACAGGGGTATCAGCTTTCTTT. Translated, it gives CASSPRTGVSAFF.

This clone was detected once. The chain couples TRBV29-1 to TRBJ1-5; tentatively, D is TRBD1 (6 bases). The CDR3 has 14 amino acids. V lost 7 bases and J lost 3, with 16 bases in between. Germline V gene sequence: CDR1 SQVTM, CDR2 ANQGSEA. The CDR3 sequence is CSADPGHLNQPQHF. CDR3 DNA sequence: TGCAGCGCCGACCCGGGACATCTCAATCAGCCCCAGCATTTT.

V usage is TRBV2 and J usage is TRBJ2-1; 7 bases fit TRBD2. The CDR3 length is 15 residues. The V segment lost 5 bases and the J segment 2 bases; nucleotides outside the gene matches: 6. The germline V gene encodes CDR1 SNHLY and CDR2 FYNNEI. Here the CDR3 DNA reads TGTGCCAGCAGTCTTCAAGCGGGAACCTACAATGAGCAGTTCTTC. It translates to CASSLQAGTYNEQFF.

This clone has only a few counts. The rearrangement uses TRBV27 and TRBJ2-2; D possibly corresponds to TRBD2 (5 bases). The CDR3 spans 12 residues. Per the germline V gene, CDR1 is MNHEY and CDR2 is SMNVEV (reference sequence). Trimming took off 3 bases at V and 7 bases at J, with 6 bases between the two ends. CDR3 sequence (DNA): TGTGCCAGCAGTTTCGGGGTCGGGGAGCTGTTTTTT. This encodes CASSFGVGELFF.

The V and J genes are TRBV25-1 and TRBJ2-5; D may be TRBD2 (5 bases). CDR3 length equals 12 residues. Trimming cost V 4 bases and J 4 bases, with 7 bases left between them. In germline, CDR1 is MGHDK, CDR2 SYGVNS. The CDR3 sequence is CASSAGLETQYF. The CDR3 nucleotides read TGTGCCAGCAGTGCGGGGTTAGAGACCCAGTACTTC. Filled out from reference TRBV25-1 and TRBJ2-5, the complete variable domain reads EADIYQTPRYLVIGTGKKITLECSQTMGHDKMYWYQQDPGMELHLIHYSYGVNSTEKGDLSSESTVSRIRTEHFPLTLESARPSHTSQYLCASSAGLETQYFGPGTRLLVL.

V gene TRBV30 combines with J gene TRBJ1-1, with 9 bases aligning to TRBD1. The CDR3 sequence is 13 residues long. J was trimmed by 5 bases and V by 3 bases; bases with no gene match: 4. Germline V gene data show CDR1 as GTSNPN and CDR2 as SVGIG (reference sequence). The chain's CDR3 is CAWRDRGGTEAFF. The CDR3 nucleotides read TGTGCCTGGAGGGACAGGGGTGGAACTGAAGCTTTCTTT.

The chain recombines TRBV21-1 with TRBJ2-5; TRBD2 was called by the table and not checked on the DNA. TRBV21-1 is assigned pseudogene status. There are 11 residues in the CDR3. This CDR3 is CASSNRGLVYF. In DNA form, the CDR3 reads TGTGCCAGCAGCAATCGAGGATTAGTGTACTTC.

The chain uses TRBV5-1 and TRBJ1-4; TRBD1 agrees at 7 bases. V lost 5 bases and J lost 4; bases outside the gene matches: 11. The CDR3 loop spans 16 amino acids. CDR1 SGHRS and CDR2 YFSETQ come from the germline V gene. The CDR3 loop reads CASSKLPGQSNEKLFF. CDR3 in DNA: TGCGCCAGCAGTAAATTGCCGGGACAGAGTAATGAAAAACTGTTTTTT.

The chain is built from TRBV6-5 and TRBJ2-7; maybe TRBD1 (6 bases). CDR1 MNHEY and CDR2 SVGAGI come from the germline V gene. The CDR3 extends over 14 amino acids. V lost 6 bases and J 5 bases, leaving 17 bases between the germline ends. The CDR3 here is CASSEPGQPHEQYF. CDR3 nucleotides: TGTGCCAGCAGCGAGCCGGGACAACCCCACGAGCAGTACTTC.

The chain uses TRBV25-1 and TRBJ2-1, with TRBD1 matching 9 bases. CDR3 length equals 16 residues. Germline V CDR1 and CDR2: MGHDK, SYGVNS. V shed 3 bases, J shed 7 bases, and the junction held 10 bases outside the gene matches. The CDR3 is CASSDRWTGVKNEQFF. The CDR3 DNA reads as TGTGCCAGCAGTGACCGGTGGACAGGGGTAAAGAATGAGCAGTTCTTC.